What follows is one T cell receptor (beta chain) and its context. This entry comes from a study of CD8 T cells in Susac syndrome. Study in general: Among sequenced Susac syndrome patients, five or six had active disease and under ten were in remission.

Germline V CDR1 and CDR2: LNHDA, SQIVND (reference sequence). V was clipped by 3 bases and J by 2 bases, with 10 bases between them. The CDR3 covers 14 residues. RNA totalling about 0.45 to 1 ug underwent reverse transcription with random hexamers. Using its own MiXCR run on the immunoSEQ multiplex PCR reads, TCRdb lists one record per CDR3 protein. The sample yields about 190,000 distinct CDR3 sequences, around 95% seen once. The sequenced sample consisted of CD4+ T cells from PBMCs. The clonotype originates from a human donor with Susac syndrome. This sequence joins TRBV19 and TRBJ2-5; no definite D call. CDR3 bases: TGTGCCAGTAGTATGTTGGCAGTACAAGAGACCCAGTACTTC. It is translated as CASSMLAVQETQYF.